The 11 T cell receptor beta chains below come from one sample, sequenced in a study of T cells in localized non-small cell lung cancer. Method: immunoSEQ multiplex PCR; TCRdb's copy keeps in-frame clones and lacks some. The table records 38,000 or so clones, just over 85% of them present only once. Material: peripheral blood mononuclear cells, obtained before any cancer treatment. These receptors all come from a male donor at least 60 years old with stage II lung adenocarcinoma.

This sequence joins TRBV28 and TRBJ2-7; TRBD2 aligns across 7 bases. Germline CDR1 reads MDHEN; CDR2 reads SYDVKM. There are 15 residues in the CDR3. V was clipped by 1 base and J by 1 base; unmatched bases: 4. CDR3 in DNA: TGTGCCAGCAGTTTATTCGGGGGAGGGTCCTACGAGCAGTACTTC. It is translated as CASSLFGGGSYEQYF.

The chain joins TRBV7-9 to TRBJ2-1; possible D gene TRBD1, 5 bases. Germline V gene data show CDR1 as SEHNR and CDR2 as FQNEAQ (reference sequence). This CDR3 is 14 amino acids long. The V end lost 2 bases, the J end lost 5 bases, and 10 bases lay between the germline ends. This CDR3 is CASSLPRVHNEQFF. In DNA, the CDR3 is TGTGCCAGCAGCTTACCCAGGGTTCACAATGAGCAGTTCTTC.

This clone was seen a single time. This rearrangement joins TRBV30 to TRBJ1-5; 10 nucleotides match TRBD1. The V gene's germline CDR1 is GTSNPN and CDR2 SVGIG (reference sequence). V shed 6 bases and J 4 bases; nucleotides not matched to a gene: 6. This CDR3 is built from 14 residues. CDR3 nucleotides: TGTGCCTGCCAAGGGACAGGGGTGAATCAGCCCCAGCATTTT. This gives the protein CACQGTGVNQPQHF.

The chain couples TRBV10-3 to TRBJ1-2, with 7 bases identical to TRBD1. The CDR3 is 13 amino acids. Looked up from germline, CDR1 is ENHRY and CDR2 is SYGVKD. J gave up 3 bases and V 3 bases, and 1 base lay outside the gene matches. DNA of the CDR3: TGTGCCATCAGTGACGACAGGGACTATGGCTACACCTTC. Residues: CAISDDRDYGYTF.

The genes are TRBV5-1 and TRBJ2-5; possible D gene TRBD2, 5 bases. The V end lost 5 bases, the J end lost 3 bases, and 14 bases lay between the germline ends. The CDR3 length is 14 residues. Looked up from germline, CDR1 is SGHRS and CDR2 is YFSETQ. DNA for the CDR3: TGCGCCAGCAGGGAGGCCAGTCCAAAAGAGACCCAGTACTTC. Amino acid sequence: CASREASPKETQYF. The whole variable domain, remainder taken from reference TRBV5-1 and TRBJ2-5, is KAGVTQTPRYLIKTRGQQVTLSCSPISGHRSVSWYQQTPGQGLQFLFEYFSETQRNKGNFPGRFSGRQFSNSRSEMNVSTLELGDSALYLCASREASPKETQYFGPGTRLLVL.

The CDR3 is CASSLSFGEQYF. CDR3 coding DNA: TGTGCCAGCAGCTTATCCTTCGGCGAGCAGTACTTC. The chain has TRBV11-2 and TRBJ2-7; D not certain. From germline, CDR1 is SGHAT and CDR2 FQNNGV. The CDR3 has 12 residues. V was pared by 2 bases and J by 6 bases, with 8 bases between. Drawing the rest from reference TRBV11-2 and TRBJ2-7, the complete variable domain is EAGVAQSPRYKIIEKRQSVAFWCNPISGHATLYWYQQILGQGPKLLIQFQNNGVVDDSQLPKDRFSAERLKGVDSTLKIQPAKLEDSAVYLCASSLSFGEQYFGPGTRLTVT.

The chain uses TRBV5-1 and TRBJ2-7; unclear D gene. This CDR3 contains 15 residues. Germline V gene data show CDR1 as SGHRS and CDR2 as YFSETQ. V lost 0 bases, J lost 6 bases, and 16 bases lay in between. CDR3 loop: CASSLADPRNGEQYF. CDR3 coding DNA: TGCGCCAGCAGCTTGGCCGACCCAAGGAACGGCGAGCAGTACTTC. The full variable domain, rest sourced from reference TRBV5-1 and TRBJ2-7, is KAGVTQTPRYLIKTRGQQVTLSCSPISGHRSVSWYQQTPGQGLQFLFEYFSETQRNKGNFPGRFSGRQFSNSRSEMNVSTLELGDSALYLCASSLADPRNGEQYFGPGTRLTVT.

The rearrangement joins TRBV5-1 to TRBJ2-3; no clear D. V was cut by 6 bases and J by 5 bases, with 7 bases left in between. The CDR3 covers 11 residues. CDR1 is SGHRS and CDR2 is YFSETQ in the germline V gene. CDR3 bases: TGCGCCAGCACATGGGGAGATACGCAGTATTTT. Translated: CASTWGDTQYF.

A few counts support this clone. In DNA, the CDR3 is TGTGCCAGCAGTCCGGGACAGGCTCTGGAGCAGTACTTC. Its translation: CASSPGQALEQYF. The rearrangement links TRBV5-6 to TRBJ2-7, with TRBD1 matching 8 bases. Germline assignment: CDR1 SGHDT and CDR2 YYEEEE. This CDR3 region has 13 residues. V gave up 5 bases and J gave up 7 bases; unmatched junction bases: 8.

J is TRBJ1-1 and V is TRBV20-1; D uncertain. Germline CDR1 DFQATT, CDR2 SNEGSKA (reference sequence). The CDR3 runs to 10 residues. With 2 bases removed from V and 7 bases from J, the gap between germline ends came to 5 bases. The CDR3 region is CSARSHEAFF. The CDR3 nucleotides are TGCAGTGCTAGAAGTCATGAAGCTTTCTTT.

J is TRBJ1-1 and V is TRBV27; the D is unclear. V lost 0 bases to trimming and J lost 0 bases, with 8 bases between them. The CDR3 sequence is 15 residues long. CDR1 is MNHEY and CDR2 is SMNVEV in the germline V gene (reference sequence). The CDR3, as DNA: TGTGCCAGCAGTTTATCGGGAGGGTTGAACACTGAAGCTTTCTTT. This gives the protein CASSLSGGLNTEAFF.